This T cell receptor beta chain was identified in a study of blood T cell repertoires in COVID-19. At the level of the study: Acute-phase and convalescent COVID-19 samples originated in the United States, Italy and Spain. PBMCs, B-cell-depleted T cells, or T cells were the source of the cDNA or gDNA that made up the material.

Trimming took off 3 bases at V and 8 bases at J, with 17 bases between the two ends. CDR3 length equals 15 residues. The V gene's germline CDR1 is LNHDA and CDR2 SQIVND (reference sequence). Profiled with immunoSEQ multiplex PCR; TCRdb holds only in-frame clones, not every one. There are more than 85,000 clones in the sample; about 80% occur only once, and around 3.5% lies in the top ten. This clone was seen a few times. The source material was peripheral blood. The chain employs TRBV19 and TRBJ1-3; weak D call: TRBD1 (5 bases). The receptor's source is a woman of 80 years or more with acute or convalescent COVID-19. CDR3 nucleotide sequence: TGTGCCAGTAGTATGGGCCCCTGGAGGGGAGACACCATATATTTT. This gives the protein CASSMGPWRGDTIYF.